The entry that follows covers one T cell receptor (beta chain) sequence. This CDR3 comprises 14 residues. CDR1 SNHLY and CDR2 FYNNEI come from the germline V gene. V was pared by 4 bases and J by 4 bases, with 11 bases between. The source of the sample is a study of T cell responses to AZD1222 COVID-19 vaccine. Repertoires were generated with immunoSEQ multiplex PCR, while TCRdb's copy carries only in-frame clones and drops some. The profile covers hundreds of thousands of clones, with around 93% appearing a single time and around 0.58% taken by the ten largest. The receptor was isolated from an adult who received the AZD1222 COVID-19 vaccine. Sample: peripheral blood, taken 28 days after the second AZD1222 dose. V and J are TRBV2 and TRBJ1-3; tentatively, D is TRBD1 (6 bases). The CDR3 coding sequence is TGTGCCAGCAGTGCGGGGGCTCAAGGAAACACCATATATTTT. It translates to CASSAGAQGNTIYF.